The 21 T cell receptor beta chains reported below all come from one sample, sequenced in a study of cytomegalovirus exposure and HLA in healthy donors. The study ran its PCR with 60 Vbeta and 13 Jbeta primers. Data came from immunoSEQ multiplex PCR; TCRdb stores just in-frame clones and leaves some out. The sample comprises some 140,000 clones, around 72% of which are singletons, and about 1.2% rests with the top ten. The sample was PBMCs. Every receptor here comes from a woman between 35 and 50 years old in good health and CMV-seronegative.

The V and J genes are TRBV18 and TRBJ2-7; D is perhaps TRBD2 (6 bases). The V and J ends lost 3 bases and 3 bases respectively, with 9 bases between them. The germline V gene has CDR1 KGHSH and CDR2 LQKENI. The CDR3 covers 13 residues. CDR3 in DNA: TGTGCCAGCTCACCGTGGCGGGGCTACGAGCAGTACGTC. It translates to CASSPWRGYEQYV.

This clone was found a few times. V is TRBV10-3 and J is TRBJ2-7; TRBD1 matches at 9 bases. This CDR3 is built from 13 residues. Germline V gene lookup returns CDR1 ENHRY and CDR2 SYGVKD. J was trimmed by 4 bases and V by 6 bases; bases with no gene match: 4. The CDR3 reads CAISVGQGYEQYF. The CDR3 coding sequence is TGTGCCATCAGCGTCGGACAGGGGTACGAGCAGTACTTC.

CDR3 sequence (DNA): TGTGCCAGCAGCTATACAGGGGTAGACTATGGCTACACCTTC. As protein: CASSYTGVDYGYTF. This chain links TRBV7-2 with TRBJ1-2, with TRBD1 matching over 7 bases. V dropped 4 bases and J dropped 3; count of bases not matched to a gene: 5. The CDR3 is 14 residues long. Germline values: CDR1 SGHTA, CDR2 FQGNSA.

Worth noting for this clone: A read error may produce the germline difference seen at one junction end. The CDR3 DNA is TGTGCTAGCAGCCAGACAGGGCGCACAGATACGCAGTATTTT. Its translation is CASSQTGRTDTQYF. The rearrangement joins TRBV7-7 to TRBJ2-3; TRBD1 matches 7 bases. CDR3 length: 14 residues. Germline assignment: CDR1 SSHAT and CDR2 FNYEAQ (reference sequence).

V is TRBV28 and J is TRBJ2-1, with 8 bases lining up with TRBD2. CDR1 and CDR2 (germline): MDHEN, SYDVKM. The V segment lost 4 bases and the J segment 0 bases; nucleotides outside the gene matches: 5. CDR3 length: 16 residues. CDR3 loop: CASSSLAADSYNEQFF. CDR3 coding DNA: TGTGCCAGCAGTTCACTAGCGGCCGACTCCTACAATGAGCAGTTCTTC.

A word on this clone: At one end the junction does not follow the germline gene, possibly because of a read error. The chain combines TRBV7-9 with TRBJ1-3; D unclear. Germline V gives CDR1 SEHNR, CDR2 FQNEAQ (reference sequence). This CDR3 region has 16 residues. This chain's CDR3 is CSSSLVLQISGNTIYF. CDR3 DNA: TGTTCCAGCAGCTTAGTCCTCCAGATCTCTGGAAACACCATATATTTT. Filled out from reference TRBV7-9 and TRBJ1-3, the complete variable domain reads DTGVSQNPRHKITKRGQNVTFRCDPISEHNRLYWYRQTLGQGPEFLTYFQNEAQLEKSRLLSDRFSAERPKGSFSTLEIQRTEQGDSAMYLCSSSLVLQISGNTIYFGEGSWLTVV.

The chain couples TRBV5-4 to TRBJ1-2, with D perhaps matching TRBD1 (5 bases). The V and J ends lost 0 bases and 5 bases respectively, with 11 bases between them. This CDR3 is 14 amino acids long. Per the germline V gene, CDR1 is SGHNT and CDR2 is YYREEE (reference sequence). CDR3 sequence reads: CASSLEMTVYGYTF. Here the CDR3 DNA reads TGTGCCAGCAGCTTGGAGATGACAGTTTATGGCTACACCTTC. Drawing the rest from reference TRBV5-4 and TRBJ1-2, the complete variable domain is ETGVTQSPTHLIKTRGQQVTLRCSSQSGHNTVSWYQQALGQGPQFIFQYYREEENGRGNFPPRFSGLQFPNYSSELNVNALELDDSALYLCASSLEMTVYGYTFGSGTRLTVV.

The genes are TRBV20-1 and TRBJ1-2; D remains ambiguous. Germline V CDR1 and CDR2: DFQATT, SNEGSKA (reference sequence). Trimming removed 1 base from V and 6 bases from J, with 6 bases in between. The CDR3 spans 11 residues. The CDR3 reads CSARVVNGYTF. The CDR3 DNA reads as TGCAGTGCTAGAGTAGTTAATGGCTACACCTTC.

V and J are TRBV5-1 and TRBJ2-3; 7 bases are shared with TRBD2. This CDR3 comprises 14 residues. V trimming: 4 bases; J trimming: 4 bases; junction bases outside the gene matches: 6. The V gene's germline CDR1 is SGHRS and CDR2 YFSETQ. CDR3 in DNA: TGCGCCAGCAGCCGGGGGGAACAAGCAGATACGCAGTATTTT. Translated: CASSRGEQADTQYF. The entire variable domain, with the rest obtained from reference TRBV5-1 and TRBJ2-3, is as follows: KAGVTQTPRYLIKTRGQQVTLSCSPISGHRSVSWYQQTPGQGLQFLFEYFSETQRNKGNFPGRFSGRQFSNSRSEMNVSTLELGDSALYLCASSRGEQADTQYFGPGTRLTVL.

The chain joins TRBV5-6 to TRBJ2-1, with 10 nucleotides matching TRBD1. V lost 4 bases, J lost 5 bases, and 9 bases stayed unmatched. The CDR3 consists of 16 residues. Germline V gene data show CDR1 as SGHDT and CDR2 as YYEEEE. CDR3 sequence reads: CASSLGGGQGHNEQFF. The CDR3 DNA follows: TGTGCCAGCAGCCTGGGTGGGGGACAGGGGCACAATGAGCAGTTCTTC.

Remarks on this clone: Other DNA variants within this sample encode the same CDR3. The DNA of the CDR3 is TGTGCCAGCAGCCAGGGGGCTGGCGGGGGACAAGAGACCCAGTACTTC. Amino acids: CASSQGAGGGQETQYF. The chain combines TRBV4-2 with TRBJ2-5; a weak D match, TRBD2 (7 bases). This CDR3 region has 16 residues. V was cut by 3 bases and J by 2 bases, with 16 bases left in between. CDR1 is LGHNA, CDR2 YNFKEQ, per germline.

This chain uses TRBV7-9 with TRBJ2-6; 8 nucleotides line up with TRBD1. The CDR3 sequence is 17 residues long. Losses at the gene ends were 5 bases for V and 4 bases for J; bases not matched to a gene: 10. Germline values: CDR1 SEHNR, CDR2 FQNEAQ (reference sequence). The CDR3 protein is CASSTRTGTSGANVLTF. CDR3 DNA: TGTGCCAGCAGCACGAGGACAGGGACCTCGGGGGCCAACGTCCTGACTTTC.

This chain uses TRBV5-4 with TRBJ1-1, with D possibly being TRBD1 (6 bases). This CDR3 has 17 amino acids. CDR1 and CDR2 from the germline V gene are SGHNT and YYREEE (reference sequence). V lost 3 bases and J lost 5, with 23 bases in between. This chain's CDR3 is CASSSAQFRGLGTEAFF. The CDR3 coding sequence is TGTGCCAGCAGCTCGGCTCAATTCAGGGGCCTGGGGACTGAAGCTTTCTTT.

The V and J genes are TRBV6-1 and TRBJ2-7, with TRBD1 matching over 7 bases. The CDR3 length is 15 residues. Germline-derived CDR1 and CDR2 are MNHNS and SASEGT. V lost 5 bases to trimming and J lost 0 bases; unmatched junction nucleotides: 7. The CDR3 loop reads CASSPTGALSYEQYF. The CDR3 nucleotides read TGTGCCAGCAGTCCCACAGGGGCCCTCTCCTACGAGCAGTACTTC.

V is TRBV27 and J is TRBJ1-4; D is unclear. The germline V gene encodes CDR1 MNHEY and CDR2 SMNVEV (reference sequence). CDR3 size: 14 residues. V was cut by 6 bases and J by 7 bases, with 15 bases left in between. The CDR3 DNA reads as TGTGCCAGCAGCCAAGATTGGGTAGCTGAAAAACTGTTTTTT. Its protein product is CASSQDWVAEKLFF.

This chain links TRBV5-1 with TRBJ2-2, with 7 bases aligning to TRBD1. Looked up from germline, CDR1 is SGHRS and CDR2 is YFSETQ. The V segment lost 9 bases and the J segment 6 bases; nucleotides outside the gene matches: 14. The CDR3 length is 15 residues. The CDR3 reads CATRTGVARAGELFF. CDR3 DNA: TGCGCCACCAGGACAGGCGTTGCCCGGGCCGGGGAGCTGTTTTTT.

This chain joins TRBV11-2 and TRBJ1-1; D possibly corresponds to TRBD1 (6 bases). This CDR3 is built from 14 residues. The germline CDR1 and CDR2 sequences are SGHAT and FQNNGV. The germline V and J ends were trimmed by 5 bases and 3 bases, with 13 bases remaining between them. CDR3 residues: CASSRDRWDTEAFF. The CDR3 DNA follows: TGTGCCAGCAGCCGCGACAGGTGGGACACTGAAGCTTTCTTT.

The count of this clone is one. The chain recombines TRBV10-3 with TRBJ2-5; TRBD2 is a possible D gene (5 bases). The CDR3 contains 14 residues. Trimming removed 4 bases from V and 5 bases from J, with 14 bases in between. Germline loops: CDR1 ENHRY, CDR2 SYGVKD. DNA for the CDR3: TGTGCCATCAGTGTTATGGTCCGCGGGGAGACCCAGTACTTC. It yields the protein CAISVMVRGETQYF.

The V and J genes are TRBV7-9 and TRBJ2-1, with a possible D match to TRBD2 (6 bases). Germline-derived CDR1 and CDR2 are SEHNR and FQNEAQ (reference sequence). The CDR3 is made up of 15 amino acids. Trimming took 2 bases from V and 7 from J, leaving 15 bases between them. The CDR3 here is CASSLISGGGNEQFF. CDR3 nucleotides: TGTGCCAGCAGCTTAATATCTGGGGGAGGTAATGAGCAGTTCTTC.

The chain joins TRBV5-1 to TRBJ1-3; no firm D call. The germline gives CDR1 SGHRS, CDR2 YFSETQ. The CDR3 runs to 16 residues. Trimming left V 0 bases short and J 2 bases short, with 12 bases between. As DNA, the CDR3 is TGCGCCAGCAGCTTGGCGCGGCCCAAGGCTGGAAACACCATATATTTT. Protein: CASSLARPKAGNTIYF.

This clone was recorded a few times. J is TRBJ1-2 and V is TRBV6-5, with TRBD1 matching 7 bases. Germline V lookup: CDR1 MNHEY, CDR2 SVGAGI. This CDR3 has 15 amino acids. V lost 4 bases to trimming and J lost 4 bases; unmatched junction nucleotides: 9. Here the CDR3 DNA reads TGTGCCAGCAGTTTTTACAGGGGCCAACCCTATGGCTACACCTTC. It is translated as CASSFYRGQPYGYTF.